This TCR beta chain was profiled in a study of siplizumab effects on memory and regulatory T cells. V lost 6 bases and J 1 base, leaving 9 bases between the germline ends. Germline-derived CDR1 and CDR2 are LGHNA and YSLEER. The CDR3 loop spans 13 amino acids. With regard to this clone: The antigen is unknown.

Roughly 100,000 TCR templates per sample were assayed. Repertoires were generated with immunoSEQ multiplex PCR, while TCRdb's copy carries only in-frame clones and drops some. Among 65,000 to 70,000 clones listed, around 90% were seen once. Notes on the study in general: Naive versus memory phenotype went unassigned for roughly 80-96% of proliferating CD4+ or CD8+ clones. Unstimulated subset assignment was obtained for only a minor fraction of alloreactive clones. Naive T cells were seemingly more diverse than memory cells, and major contributions to the alloresponse seemed to be made by them.

Sequencing was performed on Tregs sorted from blood. This TCR was recovered from a human donor in good health. J is TRBJ1-1 and V is TRBV4-3, with D maybe TRBD1 (6 bases). The CDR3 reads CASRRTANTEAFF. The CDR3 DNA is TGCGCCAGCAGACGGACAGCGAACACTGAAGCTTTCTTT.